This T cell receptor beta chain appears in the sequencing data of a study of T cells in Graves' hyperthyroidism and ophthalmopathy. This clonotype was detected only a few times. Amplification of TCR beta CDR3 regions was performed using RNA transcripts as template. In the first-round RT-PCR of the TCR CDR3, the HTBI primer set was used. TCRdb independently ran MiXCR on the multiplex PCR reads; one entry per CDR3 protein. The profile covers roughly 130,000 distinct CDR3 sequences, with more than 20% appearing a single time and around 69% taken by the ten largest. CDR1 is MNHNS, CDR2 SASEGT, per germline. The CDR3 consists of 14 residues. V was trimmed by 6 bases and J by 7 bases, leaving 15 bases between them.

J is TRBJ1-4 and V is TRBV6-1; tentatively, D is TRBD1 (5 bases). The sequencing input was blood. This clonotype originated in a woman aged 45 to 65 with Graves' hyperthyroidism that later progressed to Graves' ophthalmopathy. Here the CDR3 DNA reads TGTGCCAGCAGACTCGGGACTTCTGGTGAAAAACTGTTTTTT. Amino acid sequence: CASRLGTSGEKLFF.